This passage covers 26 T cell receptor beta chains from one sample sequenced in a study of T cells in Graves' hyperthyroidism and ophthalmopathy. Amplification of TCR beta CDR3 regions was performed using RNA transcripts as template. The HTBI set primed first-round TCR CDR3 RT-PCR. TCRdb ran MiXCR on the multiplex PCR reads and lists one entry per CDR3 protein. This table holds hundreds of thousands of distinct CDR3 sequences, about 15% found once. Material for sequencing was blood. The source of these receptors is a woman between 35 and 50 years old with Graves' ophthalmopathy.

This clonotype was detected many times. V gene TRBV5-1 combines with J gene TRBJ2-7; TRBD2 matches 12 bases. From germline, CDR1 is SGHRS and CDR2 YFSETQ. V gave up 4 bases and J gave up 3 bases; unmatched junction bases: 5. The CDR3 extends over 15 amino acids. CDR3 DNA sequence: TGCGCCAGCAGCCGAGGACTAGCGGGATACTACGAGCAGTACTTC. The encoded protein is CASSRGLAGYYEQYF.

This clonotype was observed a single time. Mismatch with germline at one junction end may stem from a read error. The V call is TRBV10-3, the J call TRBJ2-6, with D unresolved. There are 16 residues in the CDR3. Germline-derived CDR1 and CDR2 are ENHRY and SYGVKD. The CDR3 region has the DNA TGTGCCAGCAGTAGTCGGCTCCGGGCTGGGGCCAACGTCCTGACTTTC. This gives the protein CASSSRLRAGANVLTF.

The chain recombines TRBV24-1 with TRBJ2-5; TRBD1 agrees at 11 bases. After removal of 1 base from V and 4 bases from J, the junction contained 4 bases not matched to a gene. CDR1 KGHDR and CDR2 SFDVKD come from the germline V gene. The CDR3 runs 16 residues. The CDR3 region has the DNA TGTGCCACCAGTGATTTCGGGGGACAGGGGGGAGAGACCCAGTACTTC. This codes for CATSDFGGQGGETQYF.

This clonotype showed up many times. CDR3 nucleotide sequence: TGCAGTTTAGGGGAAAGCAGAAAAGAGACCCAGTACTTC. It specifies CSLGESRKETQYF. The chain carries TRBV20-1 and TRBJ2-5; D is possibly TRBD1 (5 bases). Germline lookup yields CDR1 DFQATT and CDR2 SNEGSKA (reference sequence). This CDR3 is built from 13 residues. V lost 8 bases to trimming and J lost 3 bases, with 16 bases between them.

Ten or more counts support this clonotype. The J gene is TRBJ1-2, the V gene TRBV28; TRBD1 might be the D (6 bases). Per the germline V gene, CDR1 is MDHEN and CDR2 is SYDVKM. Trimming removed 3 bases from V and 2 bases from J, with 10 bases in between. The CDR3 runs to 14 residues. This chain's CDR3 is CASSFRQANYGYTF. In DNA form, the CDR3 reads TGTGCCAGCAGTTTCCGACAGGCCAACTATGGCTACACCTTC.

The sample holds many counts of this clonotype. This chain connects TRBV6-1 to TRBJ2-2; a possible D gene is TRBD1 (5 bases). The CDR3 consists of 14 residues. Trimming took 4 bases from V and 4 from J, leaving 10 bases between them. The germline V gene encodes CDR1 MNHNS and CDR2 SASEGT. CDR3 residues: CASSARGSTGELFF. The DNA of the CDR3 is TGTGCCAGCAGTGCTAGGGGAAGCACCGGGGAGCTGTTTTTT.

This clonotype was recorded at least ten times. CDR3 sequence: CSARDLKGDIQYF. The DNA of the CDR3 is TGCAGTGCTAGAGATCTTAAAGGGGACATTCAGTACTTC. The V call is TRBV20-1, the J call TRBJ2-4; D might be TRBD1 (5 bases). Trimming took off 0 bases at V and 8 bases at J, with 11 bases between the two ends. The germline CDR1 and CDR2 sequences are DFQATT and SNEGSKA (reference sequence). The CDR3 extends over 13 amino acids.

V is TRBV30 and J is TRBJ1-6, with TRBD1 matching over 7 bases. V trimming: 6 bases; J trimming: 8 bases; junction bases outside the gene matches: 7. Germline CDR1 reads GTSNPN; CDR2 reads SVGIG (reference sequence). The CDR3 runs 13 residues. CDR3 sequence (DNA): TGTGCCTGTAAGGGACAGACTCATTCACCCCTCCACTTT. Protein: CACKGQTHSPLHF.

This chain joins TRBV7-3 and TRBJ2-5, with D unclear. The ends were cut back, 6 bases at V and 4 bases at J, with 12 bases in the middle. The CDR3 extends over 13 amino acids. Germline V CDR1 and CDR2: SGHTA, FQGTGA. The CDR3 DNA reads TGTGCCAGCAGTCCAGAGCTAGGAGAGACCCAGTACTTC. The encoded protein is CASSPELGETQYF.

The chain's CDR3 is CASSVGGGEKQPQHF. The CDR3 bases are TGTGCCAGCAGCGTAGGAGGGGGAGAAAAGCAGCCCCAGCATTTT. This chain links TRBV9 with TRBJ1-5; D might be TRBD1 (6 bases). The CDR3 covers 15 residues. V lost 0 bases and J 7 bases, leaving 14 bases between the germline ends. Germline assignment: CDR1 SGDLS and CDR2 YYNGEE.

This clonotype was counted between two and nine times. The chain couples TRBV30 to TRBJ2-7; D is undetermined. CDR1 is GTSNPN, CDR2 SVGIG, per germline (reference sequence). CDR3 length: 16 residues. Between the trimmed V and J ends, which lost 1 base and 3 bases, there was a span of 19 bases. The CDR3 region is CAWSGSLTGRIYEQYF. The DNA for the CDR3 is TGTGCCTGGAGTGGAAGCCTTACTGGACGGATCTACGAGCAGTACTTC.

This clonotype was detected ten times or more. V is TRBV6-5 and J is TRBJ2-2; 9 positions match TRBD2. The CDR3 has 15 residues. V gave up 7 bases and J gave up 5 bases; unmatched junction bases: 8. Germline CDR1 reads MNHEY; CDR2 reads SVGAGI. The CDR3 spells CASTLSGRRTGELFF. CDR3 DNA sequence: TGTGCCAGCACTTTAAGCGGGAGGCGGACCGGGGAGCTGTTTTTT.

The sample holds many counts of this clonotype. The rearrangement joins TRBV7-8 to TRBJ2-2; D is uncertain. The CDR3 extends over 12 amino acids. The V and J ends lost 10 bases and 4 bases respectively, with 10 bases between them. Germline loops: CDR1 SGHVS, CDR2 FQNEAQ. The CDR3 nucleotides read TGTGCCATCGTAGACGGCACCGGGGAGCTGTTTTTT. This sequence encodes CAIVDGTGELFF.

This clonotype has ten or more counts. The chain uses TRBV12-3 or TRBV12-4 and TRBJ2-7, with 10 bases that match TRBD2. Trimming cost V 5 bases and J 2 bases; bases outside gene matches: 6. The CDR3 loop spans 15 amino acids. The CDR3 bases are TGTGCCAGCAGTCGGACTAGCGGAGGACCCTACGAGCAGTACTTC. Translating it yields CASSRTSGGPYEQYF.

This clonotype showed up just a few times. The genes are TRBV6-2 or TRBV6-3 and TRBJ2-2; D not certain. The length of the CDR3 is 13 residues. The germline V gene has CDR1 MNHEY and CDR2 SVGEGT. V was pared by 0 bases and J by 10 bases, with 9 bases between. CDR3 coding DNA: TGTGCCAGCAGTTACTCGACTGCGGCGGAGCTGTTTTTT. This sequence encodes CASSYSTAAELFF.

This clonotype showed up many times. J is TRBJ1-1 and V is TRBV6-1; maybe TRBD1 (5 bases). CDR3 length: 13 residues. Germline V gene data show CDR1 as MNHNS and CDR2 as SASEGT. V was cut by 6 bases and J by 7 bases, with 15 bases left in between. The CDR3 loop is CASSRGGVGEAFF. The CDR3 DNA reads TGTGCCAGCAGCCGGGGAGGGGTTGGTGAAGCTTTCTTT.

The CDR3 protein is CAWDPGTGSYEQYF. For the CDR3, the DNA is TGTGCCTGGGACCCCGGGACAGGGTCCTACGAGCAGTACTTC. J is TRBJ2-7 and V is TRBV30; TRBD1 matches 9 bases. The CDR3 is 14 amino acids. J was trimmed by 1 base and V by 5 bases; bases with no gene match: 6. The germline V gene encodes CDR1 GTSNPN and CDR2 SVGIG (reference sequence). Supplemented by reference TRBV30 and TRBJ2-7, the full variable domain reads SQTIHQWPATLVQPVGSPLSLECTVEGTSNPNLYWYRQAAGRGLQLLFYSVGIGQISSEVPQNLSASRPQDRQFILSSKKLLLSDSGFYLCAWDPGTGSYEQYFGPGTRLTVT.

This clonotype came up a few times. The chain carries TRBV19 and TRBJ1-5; 11 bases are shared with TRBD1. The CDR3 loop spans 15 amino acids. With 7 bases clipped from V and 7 bases from J, the junction kept 9 bases outside the gene matches. Germline lookup yields CDR1 LNHDA and CDR2 SQIVND (reference sequence). The CDR3 nucleotides read TGTGCCAGTATCCGGACAGGGGGCAATGCACAGCCCCAGCATTTT. This translates into CASIRTGGNAQPQHF.

The sample holds a few counts of this clonotype. The J gene is TRBJ1-1, the V gene TRBV15; 10 bases are a match to TRBD1. V trimming: 0 bases; J trimming: 3 bases; junction bases outside the gene matches: 1. Germline V gene sequence: CDR1 LNHNV, CDR2 YYDKDF (reference sequence). This CDR3 contains 15 residues. The CDR3 DNA reads TGTGCCACCAGCAGAGAGGGACAGGGGTACACTGAAGCTTTCTTT. As protein: CATSREGQGYTEAFF.

Many counts were recorded for this clonotype. The chain carries TRBV2 and TRBJ2-1, with 8 positions matching TRBD2. Germline V gene lookup returns CDR1 SNHLY and CDR2 FYNNEI. CDR3 length: 11 amino acids. With V trimmed by 3 bases and J by 14 bases, 3 bases remained unmatched. This CDR3 is CASSDGRAKFF. Here the CDR3 DNA reads TGTGCCAGCAGTGACGGGAGGGCTAAGTTCTTC.

This clonotype was recorded a few times. This chain links TRBV19 with TRBJ1-1; TRBD1 might be the D (5 bases). The CDR3 runs 14 residues. Germline V gene lookup returns CDR1 LNHDA and CDR2 SQIVND (reference sequence). Trimming took 6 bases from V and 4 from J, leaving 15 bases between them. CDR3 sequence reads: CASSPLEGLTEAFF. The DNA of the CDR3 is TGTGCCAGTAGCCCCCTGGAGGGGCTCACTGAAGCTTTCTTT.

Concerning this clonotype itself: This may be a read error: a much more frequent sequence differs by one nucleotide. This sequence joins TRBV2 and TRBJ2-7; D is perhaps TRBD2 (5 bases). The CDR3 contains 13 residues. Germline V gene lookup returns CDR1 SNHLY and CDR2 FYNNEI. In DNA, the CDR3 is TGTGTCAGCAGTGGAGGACTGACGGCCGAGCAGTACTTC. Its translation: CVSSGGLTAEQYF.

This clonotype was detected many times. CDR3 residues: CASKQTSGSLETQYF. CDR3 bases: TGTGCCAGCAAGCAAACTAGCGGGAGTTTGGAGACCCAGTACTTC. The chain joins TRBV2 to TRBJ2-5, with 11 bases that match TRBD2. Germline-derived CDR1 and CDR2 are SNHLY and FYNNEI. After removal of 7 bases from V and 5 bases from J, the junction contained 9 bases not matched to a gene. The CDR3 totals 15 residues.

This clonotype appeared a single time. The V and J genes are TRBV5-6 and TRBJ2-7, with D unresolved. The CDR3 consists of 13 residues. Trimming shortened V by 0 bases and J by 5 bases, and 9 bases separated the two germline ends. Germline V CDR1 and CDR2: SGHDT, YYEEEE. The CDR3 DNA is TGTGCCAGCAGCTTGGGACGGGTGGACGAGCAGTACTTC. Translation: CASSLGRVDEQYF.

This clonotype was seen many times. The chain uses TRBV12-3 or TRBV12-4 and TRBJ2-5, with a possible D match to TRBD2 (7 bases). Trimming left V 6 bases short and J 5 bases short, with 19 bases between. The CDR3 has 15 residues. The CDR3: CASSHLRGAVETQYF. The CDR3 coding sequence is TGTGCCAGCAGCCACCTTCGGGGGGCCGTTGAGACCCAGTACTTC.

This clonotype was seen many times. This chain uses TRBV15 with TRBJ2-2; TRBD2 agrees at 8 bases. The CDR3 length is 13 residues. V gave up 6 bases and J gave up 4 bases; unmatched junction bases: 1. CDR1 LNHNV and CDR2 YYDKDF come from the germline V gene (reference sequence). Written as DNA, the CDR3 is TGTGCCACCAGGACTAGCGCCACCGGGGAGCTGTTTTTT. This translates into CATRTSATGELFF.